The source of this T cell receptor beta chain is a study of shared clonotypes between healthy human individuals. Study at large: The plates for each donor numbered three CD4 naive, three CD4 memory, two CD8 naive and one CD8 memory.

In the original workflow: Junction-only sequences without quality scores came from ImmunoSEQ, so filtering differed. Profiled with immunoSEQ multiplex PCR; TCRdb holds only in-frame clones, not every one. That table supplies the V and J calls and clone size; D and trimming were determined from the DNA. Of under 2.5 million clones listed, 85% to 95% are singletons. The CDR3 covers 13 residues. Trimming took 4 bases from V and 8 from J, leaving 15 bases between them. In germline, CDR1 is GTSNPN, CDR2 SVGIG (reference sequence). The TCR was taken from a man aged 18-30 years in good health. Some clones in this sample may be carry-over from other donors' samples. The sample taken for sequencing was naive CD4+ T cells from PBMCs. The subset was: CD45RA+ positively selected. J is TRBJ2-1 and V is TRBV30; D ambiguous. The CDR3 protein is CAWTSSALDEQFF. DNA for the CDR3: TGTGCCTGGACTTCATCCGCTTTGGATGAGCAGTTCTTC.